This record concerns one T cell receptor beta chain sequence. V was pared by 1 base and J by 1 base, with 4 bases of the junction left unmatched. Germline-derived CDR1 and CDR2 are SGHTA and FQGTGA. The CDR3 extends over 17 amino acids. cDNA synthesis used the whole RNA isolate, giving expressed TCRB sequences. Method: immunoSEQ multiplex PCR; TCRdb's copy keeps in-frame clones and lacks some. The sample has hundreds of thousands of clones, roughly 12% seen once. This sample was taken from a study of beta chain features in type 1 diabetes. Staining for CD45RO/CCR7/CD25/CD127/CD95/CD27 allowed sorting of CD4+ naive, central memory, regulatory and stem cell-like memory cells.

Sequences were obtained from naive CD4+ T cells from blood. V and J are TRBV7-3 and TRBJ2-2, with TRBD2 matching 9 bases. The source is a man between 18 and 29 years old in good health. The CDR3 spells CASSLNPLAGNTGELFF. The CDR3, as DNA: TGTGCCAGCAGCTTAAATCCACTAGCGGGGAACACCGGGGAGCTGTTTTTT.